These 31 T cell receptor beta chains were all obtained from the same sample, sequenced in a study of read filtering for tumor transcriptome and immune sequencing. From roughly 0.4 ug of RNA, a library with molecular barcoded alpha/delta and beta/gamma adaptors was made. Using its own MiXCR run on the reads, TCRdb lists one record per CDR3 protein. The table lists approximately 260 distinct CDR3 sequences, 73% of them singletons. Sample: a population of CD138-negative cells sorted from bone marrow. The source of these receptors is a donor aged 40 or older with multiple myeloma. This table probably holds off-target reads from a library built for another chain.

The V and J genes are TRBV2 and TRBJ1-1, with D perhaps TRBD1 (5 bases). Germline-derived CDR1 and CDR2 are SNHLY and FYNNEI. This CDR3 comprises 13 residues. Trimming cost V 4 bases and J 1 base, with 7 bases left between them. The DNA for the CDR3 is TGTGCCAGCAGTGGACAGTCGAACACTGAAGCTTTCTTT. As protein: CASSGQSNTEAFF.

The rearrangement joins TRBV10-3 to TRBJ2-3, with D uncertain. The CDR3 sequence is 14 residues long. V shed 6 bases and J shed 0 bases, with 10 bases lying between them. The germline V gene encodes CDR1 ENHRY and CDR2 SYGVKD. CDR3 loop: CAIRAHASTDTQYF. CDR3 DNA sequence: TGTGCCATCAGAGCGCACGCTAGCACAGATACGCAGTATTTT.

This chain links TRBV5-5 with TRBJ2-1; 8 bases are a match to TRBD2. V lost 2 bases to trimming and J lost 5 bases; unmatched junction nucleotides: 6. This CDR3 contains 15 residues. CDR1 and CDR2 from the germline V gene are SGHKS and YYEKEE (reference sequence). Written as DNA, the CDR3 is TGTGCCAGCAGCTTCATAGCGGGGAGAAACAATGAGCAGTTCTTC. Protein sequence: CASSFIAGRNNEQFF.

The chain's CDR3 is CASSYGPQHF. The CDR3 DNA sequence: TGTGCCAGCAGTTACGGGCCCCAGCATTTT. The chain links TRBV6-6 to TRBJ1-5; D call uncertain. Looked up from germline, CDR1 is MNHNY and CDR2 is SVGAGI (reference sequence). V was shortened by 2 bases and J by 9 bases, with 2 bases between the two germline ends. The CDR3 is made up of 10 amino acids.

The chain joins TRBV28 to TRBJ2-3; tentatively, D is TRBD1 (6 bases). This CDR3 is built from 13 residues. V shed 4 bases and J shed 4 bases, with 9 bases lying between them. Germline values: CDR1 MDHEN, CDR2 SYDVKM. The DNA for the CDR3 is TGTGCCAGCAGTTGGTCAGGGGCAGATACGCAGTATTTT. Its protein product is CASSWSGADTQYF.

This clonotype has only a few counts. This rearrangement joins TRBV20-1 to TRBJ2-7; D call uncertain. This CDR3 has 11 amino acids. V was pared by 3 bases and J by 3 bases, with 6 bases between. Germline CDR1 is DFQATT and CDR2 is SNEGSKA (reference sequence). This CDR3 is CSARGFYEQYF. The CDR3 coding sequence is TGCAGTGCTAGGGGATTCTACGAGCAGTACTTC.

CDR3 protein: CSGIVGAGYNEQFF. The CDR3 DNA reads as TGCAGTGGGATCGTTGGTGCGGGGTACAATGAGCAGTTCTTC. J is TRBJ2-1 and V is TRBV20-1, with D possibly matching TRBD2 (6 bases). V dropped 7 bases and J dropped 4 bases, with 17 bases sitting between them. Germline V CDR1 and CDR2: DFQATT, SNEGSKA (reference sequence). The CDR3 has 14 amino acids.

The rearrangement links TRBV20-1 to TRBJ2-1; 10 bases match TRBD1. J lost 5 bases, V lost 2 bases, and 9 bases had no gene match. Germline CDR1 reads DFQATT; CDR2 reads SNEGSKA (reference sequence). CDR3 length: 16 amino acids. CDR3: CSARLPGQGTDNEQFF. Here the CDR3 DNA reads TGCAGTGCTAGATTACCGGGACAGGGGACGGACAATGAGCAGTTCTTC.

The chain recombines TRBV11-3 with TRBJ2-3; D is uncertain. V shed 8 bases and J shed 5 bases, with 14 bases lying between them. This CDR3 comprises 13 residues. From germline, CDR1 is SGHNT and CDR2 YENEEA. CDR3 sequence reads: CASGNNDVDTQYF. The CDR3 DNA follows: TGTGCCAGCGGAAACAACGACGTAGATACGCAGTATTTT.

CDR3 residues: CASSQDRGRYNEQFF. In DNA, the CDR3 is TGTGCCAGCAGCCAAGATCGGGGCAGGTACAATGAGCAGTTCTTC. This chain joins TRBV3-1 and TRBJ2-1; D might be TRBD1 or TRBD2, each matching 5 bases. Trimming took off 0 bases at V and 4 bases at J, with 10 bases between the two ends. CDR1 LGHDT and CDR2 YNNKEL come from the germline V gene (reference sequence). This CDR3 region has 15 residues.

This clonotype was detected only once. This sequence joins TRBV20-1 and TRBJ1-1; no reliable D call. CDR1 is DFQATT and CDR2 is SNEGSKA in the germline V gene (reference sequence). Trimming removed 8 bases at V and 4 bases at J, with 14 bases between. This CDR3 has 12 residues. The CDR3: CSTEGEGTEAFF. The CDR3 coding sequence is TGCAGTACGGAGGGAGAGGGCACTGAAGCTTTCTTT.

The chain combines TRBV5-1 with TRBJ1-1; D call uncertain. Trimming removed 5 bases at V and 1 base at J, with 6 bases between. This CDR3 region has 12 residues. Germline lookup yields CDR1 SGHRS and CDR2 YFSETQ. CDR3 bases: TGCGCCAGCAGGTCGGCGAACACTGAAGCTTTCTTT. It specifies CASRSANTEAFF.

The chain links TRBV28 to TRBJ2-7; D unresolved. Germline CDR1 reads MDHEN; CDR2 reads SYDVKM. The germline V and J ends were trimmed by 6 bases and 9 bases, with 12 bases remaining between them. The CDR3 loop spans 11 amino acids. The CDR3 DNA follows: TGTGCCAGCAGCCCACCTCCAGGGCAGTACTTC. Translating it yields CASSPPPGQYF.

This clonotype was detected once. V and J are TRBV29-1 and TRBJ2-1; D possibly uses TRBD1 or TRBD2 (7 bases each). The V gene lost 8 bases and the J gene lost 6 bases, with 14 bases spanning the gap. This CDR3 has 12 residues. CDR1 and CDR2 (germline): SQVTM, ANQGSEA. CDR3 region: CSSGGAGNEQFF. Here the CDR3 DNA reads TGCAGCTCAGGGGGGGCCGGCAATGAGCAGTTCTTC.

This clonotype was recorded once. CDR3 sequence (DNA): TGTGCCGTCGGGACAGGGAGTGAAAAACTGTTTTTT. As protein: CAVGTGSEKLFF. V and J are TRBV10-3 and TRBJ1-4; 9 nucleotides line up with TRBD1. Germline V gene sequence: CDR1 ENHRY, CDR2 SYGVKD. V lost 11 bases and J lost 7; bases outside the gene matches: 5. The CDR3 is made up of 12 amino acids.

CDR3 DNA: TGCAGCGTTGTGACAGCGAACTCCTACGAGCAGTACTTC. This sequence encodes CSVVTANSYEQYF. The chain links TRBV29-1 to TRBJ2-7, with a weak D call TRBD1 (5 bases). Germline assignment: CDR1 SQVTM and CDR2 ANQGSEA. V shed 4 bases and J shed 0 bases, with 10 bases lying between them. CDR3 size: 13 residues.

As concerns this clonotype: The junction does not match germline at one end; this may be a read error. This rearrangement joins TRBV28 to TRBJ1-2; TRBD1 might be the D (6 bases). Germline V gives CDR1 MDHEN, CDR2 SYDVKM. This CDR3 is built from 13 residues. CDR3 DNA sequence: TGTGCCAGCAGGTTATCAGGGGTGGGCGGCTACACCTTC. As protein: CASRLSGVGGYTF.

V and J are TRBV20-1 and TRBJ2-7, with TRBD1 matching 7 bases. Germline V gene sequence: CDR1 DFQATT, CDR2 SNEGSKA (reference sequence). The CDR3 extends over 13 amino acids. Trimming removed 3 bases from V and 3 bases from J; junction bases left unmatched: 5. DNA of the CDR3: TGCAGTGCTAGGAAGACAGGGTTCTACGAGCAGTACTTC. This codes for CSARKTGFYEQYF.

This clonotype was picked up one time. V gene TRBV7-2 combines with J gene TRBJ2-7; 8 nucleotides line up with TRBD1. This CDR3 contains 15 residues. With 3 bases clipped from V and 9 bases from J, the junction kept 13 bases outside the gene matches. Germline V gene lookup returns CDR1 SGHTA and CDR2 FQGNSA. CDR3 sequence: CASSLAGGQGGGQYF. CDR3 nucleotide sequence: TGTGCCAGCAGCTTGGCCGGAGGACAGGGAGGAGGGCAGTACTTC.

The J gene is TRBJ2-5, the V gene TRBV7-6; D may be TRBD1 (6 bases). Germline CDR1 and CDR2: SGHVS and FNYEAQ. The CDR3 runs to 13 residues. Trimming removed 5 bases from V and 3 bases from J, with 10 bases in between. The CDR3 region is CASSPGGEETQYF. CDR3 bases: TGTGCCAGCAGCCCTGGGGGCGAAGAGACCCAGTACTTC. The full variable domain, completed using reference TRBV7-6 and TRBJ2-5, is GAGVSQSPRYKVTKRGQDVALRCDPISGHVSLYWYRQALGQGPEFLTYFNYEAQQDKSGLPNDRFSAERPEGSISTLTIQRTEQRDSAMYRCASSPGGEETQYFGPGTRLLVL.

The chain combines TRBV20-1 with TRBJ2-7, with a weak D call TRBD2 (5 bases). The CDR3 consists of 13 residues. Germline CDR1 reads DFQATT; CDR2 reads SNEGSKA (reference sequence). V lost 3 bases, J lost 2 bases, and 11 bases lay in between. CDR3 protein: CSASGEIPYEQYF. Written as DNA, the CDR3 is TGCAGTGCTAGCGGGGAGATCCCCTACGAGCAGTACTTC.

V is TRBV28 and J is TRBJ2-1; unclear D gene. Trimming pared 5 bases from V and 0 bases from J, leaving 14 bases between. CDR1 and CDR2 from the germline V gene are MDHEN and SYDVKM. The CDR3 totals 16 residues. The CDR3 DNA reads as TGTGCCAGCAGTCCTCGGTGGGGTCTCTCCTACAATGAGCAGTTCTTC. Residues: CASSPRWGLSYNEQFF. Full variable domain (rest looked up from reference TRBV28 and TRBJ2-1): DVKVTQSSRYLVKRTGEKVFLECVQDMDHENMFWYRQDPGLGLRLIYFSYDVKMKEKGDIPEGYSVSREKKERFSLILESASTNQTSMYLCASSPRWGLSYNEQFFGPGTRLTVL.

J is TRBJ2-7 and V is TRBV5-6; no reliable D call. Germline CDR1 reads SGHDT; CDR2 reads YYEEEE. V gave up 2 bases and J gave up 6 bases, with 15 bases separating them. The CDR3 contains 14 residues. The CDR3 region has the DNA TGTGCCAGCAGCTTCAACTTGGCCCGTGGCGAGCAGTACTTC. It is translated as CASSFNLARGEQYF.

The chain links TRBV20-1 to TRBJ1-5, with unresolved D. Germline-derived CDR1 and CDR2 are DFQATT and SNEGSKA (reference sequence). The CDR3 sequence is 13 residues long. Trimming took off 5 bases at V and 1 base at J, with 9 bases between the two ends. CDR3 residues: CSAEALSNQPQHF. CDR3 coding DNA: TGCAGTGCTGAGGCCCTCAGCAATCAGCCCCAGCATTTT.

V gene TRBV21-1 combines with J gene TRBJ2-3; TRBD1 is the table's D call and was not checked against the DNA. TRBV21-1 corresponds to a pseudogene. The CDR3 is made up of 16 amino acids. CDR3 amino acids: CASSPDSSRSTDTQYF. The CDR3 region has the DNA TGTGCCAGCAGCCCAGACAGCTCCCGGAGCACAGATACGCAGTATTTT.

The gene calls are TRBV15 and TRBJ1-5; a weak D match, TRBD1 (5 bases). V was trimmed by 3 bases and J by 7 bases, leaving 19 bases between them. The germline V gene has CDR1 LNHNV and CDR2 YYDKDF (reference sequence). The CDR3 is 16 residues long. CDR3 sequence reads: CATSRQGGFLEQPQHF. In DNA form, the CDR3 reads TGTGCCACCAGCAGGCAGGGAGGGTTTCTGGAACAGCCCCAGCATTTT.

This rearrangement joins TRBV28 to TRBJ2-1; tentative D call: TRBD2 (6 bases). The CDR3 contains 15 residues. The V end was cut by 6 bases, the J end by 2 bases, with 14 bases between. Germline lookup yields CDR1 MDHEN and CDR2 SYDVKM. In DNA, the CDR3 is TGTGCCAGCAGCTTGGGGGGTGGTCCCTACAATGAGCAGTTCTTC. Translated, it gives CASSLGGGPYNEQFF. Combining the CDR3 with reference TRBV28 and TRBJ2-1 gives the whole variable domain DVKVTQSSRYLVKRTGEKVFLECVQDMDHENMFWYRQDPGLGLRLIYFSYDVKMKEKGDIPEGYSVSREKKERFSLILESASTNQTSMYLCASSLGGGPYNEQFFGPGTRLTVL.

About this clonotype itself: One junction end disagrees with the germline gene, perhaps due to a read error. The rearrangement joins TRBV20-1 to TRBJ2-7, with 9 bases matching TRBD1. CDR3 length equals 13 residues. Germline V CDR1 and CDR2: DFQATT, SNEGSKA (reference sequence). DNA of the CDR3: TGCAGTGCGACCGGGACAGGGACCTACGGGCAGTACTTC. It translates to CSATGTGTYGQYF.

By share of the sample, this clonotype is hyperexpanded. The V gene is TRBV4-1, the J gene TRBJ2-4, with D possibly matching TRBD2 (5 bases). Germline V gene sequence: CDR1 MGHRA, CDR2 YSYEKL. The V end lost 5 bases, the J end lost 5 bases, and 22 bases lay between the germline ends. The CDR3 is 17 amino acids. The CDR3 DNA sequence: TGCGCCAGCAGCGCGCGACTCCAGGAGGCGAGGCAAAACATTCAGTACTTC. Amino acids: CASSARLQEARQNIQYF.

Only a few counts were recorded for this clonotype. The rearrangement joins TRBV12-3 or TRBV12-4 to TRBJ2-1; D is ambiguous. V lost 7 bases and J lost 0, with 7 bases in between. The CDR3 length is 13 residues. This CDR3 is CASTVSSYNEQFF. DNA of the CDR3: TGTGCCAGCACCGTCAGCTCCTACAATGAGCAGTTCTTC.

The V gene is TRBV29-1, the J gene TRBJ2-1, with D tentatively TRBD1 or TRBD2 (5 bases each). Germline CDR1 reads SQVTM; CDR2 reads ANQGSEA. The CDR3 is 12 amino acids. V lost 2 bases and J 8 bases, leaving 10 bases between the germline ends. This CDR3 reads CSVELRGHEQFF. In DNA form, the CDR3 reads TGCAGCGTTGAACTGAGGGGCCATGAGCAGTTCTTC.